The clone carrying this TCR beta chain was counted between two and nine times. The sample originates from a study of CD8 T cells in Susac syndrome. The germline CDR1 and CDR2 sequences are LGHDT and YNNKEL (reference sequence). V lost 6 bases and J lost 1, with 4 bases in between. This CDR3 spans 11 amino acids. RNA was extracted with the RNeasy kit, and a quantity of roughly 0.5 to 1 ug was reverse transcribed using random hexamers. TCRdb recomputed calls from the immunoSEQ multiplex PCR reads with MiXCR, one row per CDR3 protein. The sample yields 150,000 to 200,000 distinct CDR3 sequences, around 93% seen once.

Sequencing input: CD4+ T cells from PBMCs. V usage is TRBV3-1 and J usage is TRBJ2-7; D not resolved. The sequence was obtained from a human donor in good health. The CDR3 is CASRGSYEQYF. CDR3 coding DNA: TGTGCCAGCAGGGGATCCTACGAGCAGTACTTC.